This TCR beta chain stems from a study of cytomegalovirus exposure and HLA in healthy donors. CDR3 size: 18 residues. J was trimmed by 3 bases and V by 4 bases; bases with no gene match: 10. Germline V gives CDR1 SGHRS, CDR2 YFSETQ. This clone appeared a few times. Its antigen is currently unknown. PCR used 60 Vbeta primers and 13 Jbeta primers. The protocol was immunoSEQ multiplex PCR, while the TCRdb copy is restricted to in-frame clones and leaves out a portion. The table has more than 85,000 clones, approximately 63% seen once. Donors in the study were healthy people who gave bone marrow. Findings and limits, study-wide: TCR beta chains numbering roughly 150 were designated cytomegalovirus-associated. Productive status was seen about 87% or about 30% of the time for most TCR beta V segments in an earlier analysis. With DRB1 most and HLA-C fewest, TCR association rates differed between HLA loci in a later analysis.

Sequencing used PBMCs. The clonotype originates from a woman younger than 45 in good health and CMV-seronegative. The chain combines TRBV5-1 with TRBJ2-7; 16 positions agree with TRBD2. CDR3 sequence (DNA): TGCGCCAGCAGCCACCCTGGGACTAGCGGGGGGGCTCTCTACGAGCAGTACTTC. Translating it yields CASSHPGTSGGALYEQYF.